The 2 T cell receptor beta chains in this list originate from one sample, sequenced in a study of blood T cells in healthy people across ages. Primed by a sample-barcoded 5' primer and a J-beta primer mix, a second PCR proceeded for about 7 to 12 cycles. TCRdb reprocessed the 5' RACE reads with MiXCR, giving one entry per CDR3 protein. In the table there are roughly 2 million distinct CDR3 sequences, around 48% of which are singletons. The sequenced sample was blood. These receptor sequences come from a woman between 40 and 55 years old in good health.

The chain has TRBV12-3 or TRBV12-4 and TRBJ1-5; 11 positions match TRBD1. V shed 4 bases, J shed 7 bases, and the junction held 6 bases outside the gene matches. The CDR3 length is 15 residues. CDR3 loop: CASSSRTGGLQPQHF. In DNA form, the CDR3 reads TGTGCCAGCAGTTCGAGGACAGGGGGCTTACAGCCCCAGCATTTT.

The V and J genes are TRBV24-1 and TRBJ2-6; D may be TRBD2 (7 bases). This CDR3 has 16 residues. Looked up from germline, CDR1 is KGHDR and CDR2 is SFDVKD. Trimming left V 4 bases short and J 7 bases short, with 16 bases between. This CDR3 reads CATSDRRGQGANVLTF. DNA for the CDR3: TGTGCCACCAGTGACCGGCGGGGGCAGGGTGCCAACGTCCTGACTTTC.